The sequence of this T cell receptor beta chain was determined in a study of T-cell memory formation after mild COVID-19 (dated by TCRdb to the early 2020s). Study-level background: TCR sequence clusters from the two donors were largely donor specific. T-cell clones expanding and contracting after mild COVID-19 in a couple of donors were tracked by longitudinal TCRalpha and TCRbeta repertoire sequencing. Two young, previously healthy adult volunteers made up the cohort, one male and one female. The study at large found these results: Contracting CD4+ clones were found mainly in CM and EM memory subsets, while CD8+ clones were enriched in EMRA. Only a couple of mild cases were covered in the study, and larger cohorts including severe cases with pre-infection samples were considered necessary. Some responding clones were found in pre-infection memory, which suggests that pre-existing cross-reactive memory T cells took part in the SARS-CoV-2 response. Whether the second-wave clones peaking on day 37 were SARS-CoV-2 specific was not confirmed. Balanced CD4/CD8 phenotypes were observed for clones contracting from day 15 to 85, whereas a bias towards CD4+ was observed for a second wave of clones expanding from day 15 to 37.

Reads for this sample came from an Illumina NovaSeq 6000. TCRalpha and TCRbeta cDNA libraries were built by 5'RACE with constant-segment primers, adding sample barcodes and unique molecular identifiers. RNA was extracted from every sample with Trizol reagent. Library amplification was performed in two PCR steps, and a second sample barcode and Illumina TruSeq adapters were introduced in the second step. Sequencing of libraries was performed on an Illumina NovaSeq with 2 x 150 bp paired-end reads. The authors' analysis ran thus. With migec v1.2.7, reads were demultiplexed and then collapsed into UMI-guided consensus sequences. With mixcr v2.1.11, UMI consensuses were aligned to TRA and TRB V and J templates and assembled into clonotypes. A clonotype was counted as expanded or contracted only if both edgeR and NoisET called the change significant, with noise models trained on biological replicates. For edgeR calls, a false discovery rate-adjusted p below 0.01 and a log2 fold-change threshold of 1 were applied. PCA with hierarchical clustering of max-normalized trajectories of the 1000 most abundant clonotypes was used as exploratory dynamics analysis. Separately sequenced CD4+ and CD8+ repertoires were used to assign the CD4 or CD8 phenotype of responding clones. Clones were called with MiXCR by TCRdb after fastp trimmed the public reads at Q25, and only in-frame beta chains were retained. Entries are consolidated by CDR3 protein sequence, retaining the most common genes and DNA. TCRdb assigned the V and J calls; the authors' analysis was not used. The sample table records 190,000 or so distinct CDR3 sequences; about 22% of these occur just once. Of the sample, about 23% is held by the ten largest clones.

The CDR3 covers 15 residues, taking in both the cysteine and the phenylalanine. Only the CDR3 portion is preserved as DNA: 45 bases, with reading frame beginning at the first base. Sequences SGDLS (CDR1) and YYNGEE (CDR2) are obtained from the germline V gene. At the junction V is shortened by 0 bases and J by 9 bases; bases outside the gene matches: 7. PBMCs were isolated by Ficoll-Paque density gradient centrifugation. This clonotype showed up just a few times. It has no known antigen specificity. No qualities accompany the bases; no much larger clone lies one base away. Sample: PBMCs or a T cell subset sorted from them (not recorded which). This chain joins TRBV9 to TRBJ2-1; 9 middle bases align to TRBD2. This TCR was sampled from an adult woman who had mild COVID-19 (a few samples of this study predate the infection). The sample titles of this study are shuffled in the database, so cell type and time point are left out; the donor was told from shared clones. The CDR3 amino acid sequence is: CASSVESGGQAEQFF. The DNA reads as follows: TGTGCCAGCAGCGTAGAGAGCGGGGGGCAGGCTGAGCAGTTCTTC.